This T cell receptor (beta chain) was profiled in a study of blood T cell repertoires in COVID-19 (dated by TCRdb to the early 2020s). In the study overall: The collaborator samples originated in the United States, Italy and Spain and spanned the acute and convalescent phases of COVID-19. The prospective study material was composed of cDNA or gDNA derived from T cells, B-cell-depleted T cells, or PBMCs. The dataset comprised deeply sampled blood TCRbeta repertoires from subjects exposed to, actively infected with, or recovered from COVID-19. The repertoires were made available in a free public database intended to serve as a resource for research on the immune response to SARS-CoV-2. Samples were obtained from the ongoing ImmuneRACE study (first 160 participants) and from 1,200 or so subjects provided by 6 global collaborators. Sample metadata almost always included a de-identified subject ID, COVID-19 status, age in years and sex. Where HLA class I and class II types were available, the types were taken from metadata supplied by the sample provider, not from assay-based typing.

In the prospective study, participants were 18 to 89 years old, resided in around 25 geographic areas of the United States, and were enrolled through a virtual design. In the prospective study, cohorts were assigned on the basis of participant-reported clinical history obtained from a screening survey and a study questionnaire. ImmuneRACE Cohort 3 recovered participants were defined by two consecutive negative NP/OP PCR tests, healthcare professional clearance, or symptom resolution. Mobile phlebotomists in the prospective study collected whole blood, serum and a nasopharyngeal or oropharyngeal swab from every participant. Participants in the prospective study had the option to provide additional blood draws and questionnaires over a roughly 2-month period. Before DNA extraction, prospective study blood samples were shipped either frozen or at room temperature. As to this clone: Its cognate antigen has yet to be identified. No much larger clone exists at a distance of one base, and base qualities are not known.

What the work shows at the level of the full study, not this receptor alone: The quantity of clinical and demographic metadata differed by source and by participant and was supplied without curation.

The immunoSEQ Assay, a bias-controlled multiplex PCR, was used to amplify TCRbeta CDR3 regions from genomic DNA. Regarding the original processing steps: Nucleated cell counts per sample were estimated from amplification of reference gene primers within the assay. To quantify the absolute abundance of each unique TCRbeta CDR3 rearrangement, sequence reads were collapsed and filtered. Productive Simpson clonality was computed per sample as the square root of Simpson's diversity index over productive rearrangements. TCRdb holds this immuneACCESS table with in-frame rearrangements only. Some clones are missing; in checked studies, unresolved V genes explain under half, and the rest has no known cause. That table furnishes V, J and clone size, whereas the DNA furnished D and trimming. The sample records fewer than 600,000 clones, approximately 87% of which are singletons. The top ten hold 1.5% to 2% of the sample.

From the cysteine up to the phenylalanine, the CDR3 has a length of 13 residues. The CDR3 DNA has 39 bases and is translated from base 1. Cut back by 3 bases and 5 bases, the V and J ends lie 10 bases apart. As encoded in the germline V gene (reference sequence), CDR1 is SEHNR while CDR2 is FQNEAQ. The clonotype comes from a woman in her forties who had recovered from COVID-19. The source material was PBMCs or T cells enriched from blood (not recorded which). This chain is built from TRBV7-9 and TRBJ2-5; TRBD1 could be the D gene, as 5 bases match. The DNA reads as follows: TGTGCCAGCAGCTTCAGGGATATGGAGACCCAGTACTTC. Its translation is CASSFRDMETQYF.